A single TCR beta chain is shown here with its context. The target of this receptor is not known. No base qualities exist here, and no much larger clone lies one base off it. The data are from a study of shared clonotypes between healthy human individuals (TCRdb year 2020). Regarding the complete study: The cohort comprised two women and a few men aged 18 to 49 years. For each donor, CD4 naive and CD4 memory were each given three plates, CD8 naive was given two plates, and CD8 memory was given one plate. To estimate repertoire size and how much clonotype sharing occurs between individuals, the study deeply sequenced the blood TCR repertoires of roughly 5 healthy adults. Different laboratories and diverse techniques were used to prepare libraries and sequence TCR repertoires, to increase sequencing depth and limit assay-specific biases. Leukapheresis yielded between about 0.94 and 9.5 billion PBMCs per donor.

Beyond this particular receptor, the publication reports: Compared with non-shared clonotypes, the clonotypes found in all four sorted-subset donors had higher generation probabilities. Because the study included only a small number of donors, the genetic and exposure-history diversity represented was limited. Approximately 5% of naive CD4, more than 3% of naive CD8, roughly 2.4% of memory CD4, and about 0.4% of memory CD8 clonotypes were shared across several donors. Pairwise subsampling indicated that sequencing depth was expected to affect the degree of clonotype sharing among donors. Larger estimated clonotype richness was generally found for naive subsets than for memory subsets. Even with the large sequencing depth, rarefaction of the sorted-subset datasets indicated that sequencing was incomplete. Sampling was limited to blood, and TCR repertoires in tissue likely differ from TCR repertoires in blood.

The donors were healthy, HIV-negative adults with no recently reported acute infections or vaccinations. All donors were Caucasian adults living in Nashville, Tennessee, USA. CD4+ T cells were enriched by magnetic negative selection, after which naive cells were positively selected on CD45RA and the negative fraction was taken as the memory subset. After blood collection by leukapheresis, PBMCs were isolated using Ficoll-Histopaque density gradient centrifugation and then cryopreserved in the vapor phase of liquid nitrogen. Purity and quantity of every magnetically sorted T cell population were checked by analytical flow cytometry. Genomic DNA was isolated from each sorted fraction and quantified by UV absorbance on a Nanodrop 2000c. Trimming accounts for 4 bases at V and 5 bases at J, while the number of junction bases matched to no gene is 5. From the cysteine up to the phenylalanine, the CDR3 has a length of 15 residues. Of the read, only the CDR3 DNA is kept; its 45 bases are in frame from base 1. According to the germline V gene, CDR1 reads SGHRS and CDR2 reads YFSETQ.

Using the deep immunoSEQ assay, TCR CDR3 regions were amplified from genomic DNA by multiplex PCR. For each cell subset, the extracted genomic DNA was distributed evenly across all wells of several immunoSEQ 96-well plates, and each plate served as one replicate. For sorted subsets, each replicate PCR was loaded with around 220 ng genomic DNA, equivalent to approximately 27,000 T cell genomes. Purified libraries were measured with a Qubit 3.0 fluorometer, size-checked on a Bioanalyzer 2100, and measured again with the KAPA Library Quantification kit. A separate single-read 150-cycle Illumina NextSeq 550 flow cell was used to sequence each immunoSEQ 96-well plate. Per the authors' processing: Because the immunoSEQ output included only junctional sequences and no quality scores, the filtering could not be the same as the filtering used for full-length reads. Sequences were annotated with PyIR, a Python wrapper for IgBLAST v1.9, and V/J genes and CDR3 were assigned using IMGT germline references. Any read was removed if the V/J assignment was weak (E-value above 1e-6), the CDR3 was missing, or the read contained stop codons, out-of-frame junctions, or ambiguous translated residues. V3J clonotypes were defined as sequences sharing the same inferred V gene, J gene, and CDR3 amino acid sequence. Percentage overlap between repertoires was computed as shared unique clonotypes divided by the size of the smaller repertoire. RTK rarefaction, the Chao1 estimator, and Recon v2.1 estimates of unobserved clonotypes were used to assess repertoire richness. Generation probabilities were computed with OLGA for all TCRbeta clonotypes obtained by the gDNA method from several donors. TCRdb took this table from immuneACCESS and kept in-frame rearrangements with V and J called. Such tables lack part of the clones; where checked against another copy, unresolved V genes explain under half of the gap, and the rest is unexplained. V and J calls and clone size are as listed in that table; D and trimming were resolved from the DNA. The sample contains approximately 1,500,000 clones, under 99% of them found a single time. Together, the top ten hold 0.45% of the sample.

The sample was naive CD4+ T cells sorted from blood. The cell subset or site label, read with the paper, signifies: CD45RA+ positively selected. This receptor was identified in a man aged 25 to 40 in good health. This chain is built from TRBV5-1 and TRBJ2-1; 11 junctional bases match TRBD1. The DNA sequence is TGCGCCAGCAGCCAGGGACAGGGGGTACACAATGAGCAGTTCTTC. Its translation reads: CASSQGQGVHNEQFF.